This section outlines one T cell receptor (beta chain) sequence together with its context. As yet, its antigen is unknown. These data originate in a study of cytotoxic CD8 clonotypes in ibrutinib-treated CLL. Clones were read by immunoSEQ multiplex PCR, and TCRdb kept only the in-frame ones, dropping some. Seen here are over 150,000 clones, roughly 72% observed once, and the top ten hold roughly 13%. Study-wide results and limits: Clonality went up at the time of ibrutinib response, stayed stable in sustained remission, and later dropped back toward its baseline level at progression. Once treatment began, public clonotypes, which were uncommon, contracted or stayed stable. At baseline, clonality was higher than in age-matched healthy donors and correlated with CD8+ counts.

This CDR3 contains 16 residues. CDR1 is MNHEY and CDR2 is SVGAGI in the germline V gene. V was clipped by 3 bases and J by 9 bases; unmatched bases: 7. Sequences were derived from PBMCs, sampled after 24 months of ibrutinib treatment. This clonotype was obtained from a human donor with chronic lymphocytic leukemia. The chain carries TRBV6-5 and TRBJ2-1; TRBD2 matches at 14 bases. In nucleotides, the CDR3 is TGTGCCAGCAGTTATCTGCCGACTAGCGGGAGGGGTGAGCAGTTCTTC. Residues: CASSYLPTSGRGEQFF.